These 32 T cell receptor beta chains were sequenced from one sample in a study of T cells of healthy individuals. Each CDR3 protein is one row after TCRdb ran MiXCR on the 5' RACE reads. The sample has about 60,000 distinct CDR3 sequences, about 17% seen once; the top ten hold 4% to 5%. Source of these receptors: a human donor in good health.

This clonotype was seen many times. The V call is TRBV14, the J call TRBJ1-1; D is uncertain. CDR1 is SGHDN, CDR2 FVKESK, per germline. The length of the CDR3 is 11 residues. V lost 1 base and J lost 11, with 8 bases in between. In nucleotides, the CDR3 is TGTGCCAGCAGCCAAGGGTTACAGGCTTTCTTT. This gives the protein CASSQGLQAFF. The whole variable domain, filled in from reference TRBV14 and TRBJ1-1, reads EAGVTQFPSHSVIEKGQTVTLRCDPISGHDNLYWYRRVMGKEIKFLLHFVKESKQDESGMPNNRFLAERTGGTYSTLKVQPAELEDSGVYFCASSQGLQAFFGQGTRLTVV.

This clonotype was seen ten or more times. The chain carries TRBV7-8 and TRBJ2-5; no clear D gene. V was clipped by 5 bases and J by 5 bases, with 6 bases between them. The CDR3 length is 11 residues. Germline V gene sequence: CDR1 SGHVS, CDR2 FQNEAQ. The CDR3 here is CASSPRETQYF. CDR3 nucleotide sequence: TGTGCCAGCAGCCCAAGGGAGACCCAGTACTTC.

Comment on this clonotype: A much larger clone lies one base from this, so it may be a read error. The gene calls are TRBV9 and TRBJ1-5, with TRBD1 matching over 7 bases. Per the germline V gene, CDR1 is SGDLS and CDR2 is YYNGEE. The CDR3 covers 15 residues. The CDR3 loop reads CDTREDRALWQPQHF. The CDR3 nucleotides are TGTGACACCCGGGAAGACAGGGCCCTTTGGCAGCCCCAGCATTTT.

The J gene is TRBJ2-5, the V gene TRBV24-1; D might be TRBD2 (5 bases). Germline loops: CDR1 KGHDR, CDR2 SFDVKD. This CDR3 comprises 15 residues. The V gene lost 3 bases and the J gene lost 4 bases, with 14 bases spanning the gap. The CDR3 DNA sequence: TGTGCCACCAGTGATGGGTCTAGCCTACCAGAGACCCAGTACTTC. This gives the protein CATSDGSSLPETQYF.

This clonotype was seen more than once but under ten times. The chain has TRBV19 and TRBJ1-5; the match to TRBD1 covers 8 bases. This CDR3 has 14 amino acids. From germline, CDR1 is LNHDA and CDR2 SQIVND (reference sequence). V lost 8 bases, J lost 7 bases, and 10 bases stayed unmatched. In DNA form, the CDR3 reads TGTGCCAGTCAACGGACAGGGCCCCGCCAGCCCCAGCATTTT. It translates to CASQRTGPRQPQHF.

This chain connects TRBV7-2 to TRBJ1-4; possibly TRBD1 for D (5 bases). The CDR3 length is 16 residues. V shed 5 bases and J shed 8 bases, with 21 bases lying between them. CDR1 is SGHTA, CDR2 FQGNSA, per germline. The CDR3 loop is CASSTYKGSQFEKLFF. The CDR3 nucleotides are TGTGCCAGCAGCACATACAAGGGGTCTCAGTTCGAAAAACTGTTTTTT.

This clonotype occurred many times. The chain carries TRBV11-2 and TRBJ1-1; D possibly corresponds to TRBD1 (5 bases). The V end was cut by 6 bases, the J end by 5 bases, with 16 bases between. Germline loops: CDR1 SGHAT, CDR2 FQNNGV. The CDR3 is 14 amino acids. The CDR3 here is CASSPTGGKTEAFF. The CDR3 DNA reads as TGTGCCAGCAGTCCCACCGGGGGAAAAACTGAAGCTTTCTTT.

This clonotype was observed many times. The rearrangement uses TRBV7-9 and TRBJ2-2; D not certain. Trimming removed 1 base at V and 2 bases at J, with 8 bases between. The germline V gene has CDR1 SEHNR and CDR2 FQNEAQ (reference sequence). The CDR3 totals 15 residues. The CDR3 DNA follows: TGTGCCAGCAGCTTAGACTCGATCAACACCGGGGAGCTGTTTTTT. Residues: CASSLDSINTGELFF.

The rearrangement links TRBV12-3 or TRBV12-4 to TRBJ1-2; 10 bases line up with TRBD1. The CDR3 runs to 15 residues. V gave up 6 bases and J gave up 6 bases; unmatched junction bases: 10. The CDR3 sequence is CASRRSGQGSDGYTF. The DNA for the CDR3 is TGTGCCAGCAGACGATCGGGACAGGGGTCTGATGGCTACACCTTC.

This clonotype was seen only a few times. Here the CDR3 DNA reads TGCAGTGCCCCTCATGGGACTAGCGGTGACAATGAGCAGTTCTTC. It yields the protein CSAPHGTSGDNEQFF. The chain employs TRBV20-1 and TRBJ2-1; 11 bases are shared with TRBD2. Trimming at V came to 6 bases and at J to 5 bases, leaving 9 bases not matched to a gene. Germline assignment: CDR1 DFQATT and CDR2 SNEGSKA (reference sequence). This CDR3 is built from 15 residues.

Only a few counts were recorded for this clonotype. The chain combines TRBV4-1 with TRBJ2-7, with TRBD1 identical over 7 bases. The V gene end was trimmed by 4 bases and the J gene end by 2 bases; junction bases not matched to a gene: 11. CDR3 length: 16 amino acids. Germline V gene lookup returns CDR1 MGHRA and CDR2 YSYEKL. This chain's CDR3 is CASSPKYRGSAYEQYF. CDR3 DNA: TGCGCCAGCAGCCCTAAATACAGGGGATCTGCCTACGAGCAGTACTTC.

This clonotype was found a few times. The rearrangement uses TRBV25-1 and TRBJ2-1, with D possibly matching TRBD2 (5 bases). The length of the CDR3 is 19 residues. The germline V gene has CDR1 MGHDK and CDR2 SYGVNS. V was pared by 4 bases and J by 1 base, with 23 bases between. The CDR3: CASSGKRAAPKRSYNEQFF. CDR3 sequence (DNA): TGTGCCAGCAGTGGGAAGAGGGCAGCCCCTAAAAGGTCCTACAATGAGCAGTTCTTC.

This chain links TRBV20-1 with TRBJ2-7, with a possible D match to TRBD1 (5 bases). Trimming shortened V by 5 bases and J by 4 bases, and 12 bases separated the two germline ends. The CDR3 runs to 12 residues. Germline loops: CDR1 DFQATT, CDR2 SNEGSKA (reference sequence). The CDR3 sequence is CSAHQGNYEQYF. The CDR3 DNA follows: TGCAGTGCTCATCAGGGAAATTACGAGCAGTACTTC.

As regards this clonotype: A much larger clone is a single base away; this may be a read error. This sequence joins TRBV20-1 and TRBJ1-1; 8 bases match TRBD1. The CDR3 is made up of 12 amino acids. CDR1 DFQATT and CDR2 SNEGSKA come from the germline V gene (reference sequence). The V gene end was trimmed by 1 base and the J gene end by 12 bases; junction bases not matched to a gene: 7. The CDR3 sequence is CSARVGDRRTFF. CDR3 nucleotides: TGCAGTGCTAGAGTGGGGGACAGGAGAACTTTCTTT.

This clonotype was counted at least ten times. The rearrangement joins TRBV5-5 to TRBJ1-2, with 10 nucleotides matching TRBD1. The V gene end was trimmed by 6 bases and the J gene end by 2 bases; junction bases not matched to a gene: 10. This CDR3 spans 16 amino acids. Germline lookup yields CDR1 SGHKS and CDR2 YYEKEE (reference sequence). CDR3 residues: CASITPGTGANYGYTF. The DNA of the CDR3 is TGTGCCAGCATTACACCGGGGACAGGGGCGAACTATGGCTACACCTTC. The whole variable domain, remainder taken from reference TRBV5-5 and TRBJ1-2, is DAGVTQSPTHLIKTRGQQVTLRCSPISGHKSVSWYQQVLGQGPQFIFQYYEKEERGRGNFPDRFSARQFPNYSSELNVNALLLGDSALYLCASITPGTGANYGYTFGSGTRLTVV.

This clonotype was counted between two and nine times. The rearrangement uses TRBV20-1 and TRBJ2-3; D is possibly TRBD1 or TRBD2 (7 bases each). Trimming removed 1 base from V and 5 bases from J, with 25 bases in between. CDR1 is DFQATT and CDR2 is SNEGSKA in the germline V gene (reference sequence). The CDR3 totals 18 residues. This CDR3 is CSARVFSPDRRGQDTQYF. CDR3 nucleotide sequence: TGCAGTGCTAGAGTCTTCTCCCCGGACAGGCGGGGGCAAGATACGCAGTATTTT.

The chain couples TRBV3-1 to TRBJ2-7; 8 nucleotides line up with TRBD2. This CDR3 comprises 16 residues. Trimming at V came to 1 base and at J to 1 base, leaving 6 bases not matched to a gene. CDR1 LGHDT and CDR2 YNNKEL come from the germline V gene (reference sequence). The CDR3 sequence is CASSQGTSSTSYEQYF. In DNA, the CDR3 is TGTGCCAGCAGCCAAGGGACTAGCTCTACATCCTACGAGCAGTACTTC.

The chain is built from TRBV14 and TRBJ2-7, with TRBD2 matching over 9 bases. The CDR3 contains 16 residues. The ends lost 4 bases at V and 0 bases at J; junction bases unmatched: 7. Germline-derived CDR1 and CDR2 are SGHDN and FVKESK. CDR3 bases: TGTGCCAGCAGCCTTCGACTAGCGGTCCTCTCCTACGAGCAGTACTTC. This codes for CASSLRLAVLSYEQYF.

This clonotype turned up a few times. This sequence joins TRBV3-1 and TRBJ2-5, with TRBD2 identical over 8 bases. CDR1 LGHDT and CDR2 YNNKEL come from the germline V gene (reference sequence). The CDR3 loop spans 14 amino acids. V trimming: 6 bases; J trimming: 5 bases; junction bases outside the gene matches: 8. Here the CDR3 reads CASRPRTSQETQYF. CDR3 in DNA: TGTGCCAGCAGACCCAGGACTAGCCAGGAGACCCAGTACTTC.

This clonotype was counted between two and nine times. The CDR3 DNA reads as TGCGCCAGCAGCCTGAGGGCTCCTACTAATGAAAAACTGTTTTTT. As protein: CASSLRAPTNEKLFF. The V gene is TRBV4-1, the J gene TRBJ1-4; no clear D. The CDR3 consists of 15 residues. The V gene's germline CDR1 is MGHRA and CDR2 YSYEKL. V was pared by 4 bases and J by 2 bases, with 11 bases between.

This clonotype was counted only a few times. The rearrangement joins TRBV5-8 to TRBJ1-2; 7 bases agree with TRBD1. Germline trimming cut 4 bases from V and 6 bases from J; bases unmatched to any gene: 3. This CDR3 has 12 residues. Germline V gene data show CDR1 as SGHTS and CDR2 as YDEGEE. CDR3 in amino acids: CASSKGQHGYTF. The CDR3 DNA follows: TGTGCCAGCAGCAAGGGACAGCATGGCTACACCTTC.

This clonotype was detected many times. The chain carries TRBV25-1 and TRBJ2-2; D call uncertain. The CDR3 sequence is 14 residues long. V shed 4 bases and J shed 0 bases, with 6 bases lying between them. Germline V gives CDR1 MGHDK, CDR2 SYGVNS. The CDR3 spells CASSGLANTGELFF. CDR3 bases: TGTGCCAGCAGTGGGCTGGCGAACACCGGGGAGCTGTTTTTT.

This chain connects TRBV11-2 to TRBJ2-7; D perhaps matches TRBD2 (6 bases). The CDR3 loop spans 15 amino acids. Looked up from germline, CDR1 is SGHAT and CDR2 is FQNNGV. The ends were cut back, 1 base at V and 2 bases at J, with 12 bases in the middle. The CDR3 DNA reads TGTGCCAGCAGCTTAGTCGCAGGACTAACCTACGAGCAGTACTTC. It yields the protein CASSLVAGLTYEQYF.

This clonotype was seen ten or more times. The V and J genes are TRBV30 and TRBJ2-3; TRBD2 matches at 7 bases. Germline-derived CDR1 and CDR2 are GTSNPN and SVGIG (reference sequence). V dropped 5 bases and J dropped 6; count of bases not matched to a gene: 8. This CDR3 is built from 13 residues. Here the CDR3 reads CAWAERDPDTQYF. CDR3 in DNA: TGTGCCTGGGCTGAGCGGGACCCGGATACGCAGTATTTT.

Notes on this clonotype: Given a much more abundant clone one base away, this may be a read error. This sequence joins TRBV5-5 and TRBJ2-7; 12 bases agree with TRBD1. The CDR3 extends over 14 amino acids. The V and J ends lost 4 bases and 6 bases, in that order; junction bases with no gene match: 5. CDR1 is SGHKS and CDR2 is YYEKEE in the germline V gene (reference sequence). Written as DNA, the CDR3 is TGTGCCAGCAGCCCGGGACAGGGGGCGTCCGAGCAGTACTTC. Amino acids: CASSPGQGASEQYF.

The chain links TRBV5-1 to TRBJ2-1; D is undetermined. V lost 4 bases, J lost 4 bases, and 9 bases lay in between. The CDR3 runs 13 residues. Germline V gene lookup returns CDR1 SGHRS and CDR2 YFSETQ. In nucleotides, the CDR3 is TGCGCCAGCAGCGGCGGACGTTACAATGAGCAGTTCTTC. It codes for CASSGGRYNEQFF.

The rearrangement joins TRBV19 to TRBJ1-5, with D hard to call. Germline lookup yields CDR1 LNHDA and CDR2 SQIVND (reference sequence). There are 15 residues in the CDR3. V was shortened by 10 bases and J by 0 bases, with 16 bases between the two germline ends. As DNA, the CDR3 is TGTGCCACCCAAGACCGACTATATAGCAATCAGCCCCAGCATTTT. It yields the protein CATQDRLYSNQPQHF.

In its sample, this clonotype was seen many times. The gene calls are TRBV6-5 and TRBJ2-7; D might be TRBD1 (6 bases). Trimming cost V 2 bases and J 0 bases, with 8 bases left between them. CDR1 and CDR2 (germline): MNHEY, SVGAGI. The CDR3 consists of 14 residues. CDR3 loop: CASSYGDTSYEQYF. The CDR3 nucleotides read TGTGCCAGCAGTTACGGGGACACCTCCTACGAGCAGTACTTC.

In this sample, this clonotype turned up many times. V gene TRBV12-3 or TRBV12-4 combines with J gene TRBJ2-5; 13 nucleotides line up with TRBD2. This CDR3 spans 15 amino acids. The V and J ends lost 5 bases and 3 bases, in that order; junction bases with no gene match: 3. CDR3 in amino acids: CASSAGTSGKETQYF. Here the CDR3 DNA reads TGTGCCAGCAGTGCCGGGACTAGCGGGAAAGAGACCCAGTACTTC.

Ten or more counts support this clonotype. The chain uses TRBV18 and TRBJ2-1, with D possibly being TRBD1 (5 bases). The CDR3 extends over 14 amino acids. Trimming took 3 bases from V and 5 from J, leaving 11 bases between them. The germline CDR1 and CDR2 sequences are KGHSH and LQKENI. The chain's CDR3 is CASSPQGTHNEQFF. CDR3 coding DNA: TGTGCCAGCTCACCCCAGGGAACGCACAATGAGCAGTTCTTC.

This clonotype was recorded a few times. The CDR3 DNA reads as TGCGCCAGCAGCTCTGAACCGGGACAGGGTGGGATCCAGTACTTC. Residues: CASSSEPGQGGIQYF. V and J are TRBV5-1 and TRBJ2-7; 9 bases align to TRBD1. Losses at the gene ends were 3 bases for V and 10 bases for J; bases not matched to a gene: 14. Germline V gene lookup returns CDR1 SGHRS and CDR2 YFSETQ. The CDR3 spans 15 residues.

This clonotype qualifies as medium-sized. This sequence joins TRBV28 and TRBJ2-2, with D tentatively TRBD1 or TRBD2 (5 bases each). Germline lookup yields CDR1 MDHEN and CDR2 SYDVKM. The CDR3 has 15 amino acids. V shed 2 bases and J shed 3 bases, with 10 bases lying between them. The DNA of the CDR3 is TGTGCCAGCAGTTTAGCGGGCAGGGACACCGGGGAGCTGTTTTTT. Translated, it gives CASSLAGRDTGELFF.